These 14 T cell receptor beta chains share one sample of origin, sequenced in a study of cytomegalovirus exposure and HLA in healthy donors. The PCR had 60 Vbeta and 13 Jbeta primers. Clones were sequenced by immunoSEQ multiplex PCR, and TCRdb holds only the in-frame ones, with some missing. The sample carries around 120,000 clones, approximately 70% recorded once. The sequenced sample consisted of PBMCs. The receptors were sampled from a man aged 35-49 years in good health and CMV-seropositive.

The rearrangement links TRBV5-1 to TRBJ2-1; the match to TRBD2 covers 12 bases. Germline V gene sequence: CDR1 SGHRS, CDR2 YFSETQ. CDR3 length: 15 amino acids. The V segment lost 3 bases and the J segment 7 bases; nucleotides outside the gene matches: 5. The CDR3, as DNA: TGCGCCAGCAGCTCGCCTAGCGGGAGGGCGAATGAGCAGTTCTTC. Amino acid sequence: CASSSPSGRANEQFF.

This chain uses TRBV27 with TRBJ1-1; D is possibly TRBD1 (5 bases). This CDR3 has 15 residues. Trimming took off 7 bases at V and 3 bases at J, with 18 bases between the two ends. Germline V gene sequence: CDR1 MNHEY, CDR2 SMNVEV (reference sequence). The CDR3 coding sequence is TGTGCCAGCACCTTAGGACACGGACCTCACACTGAAGCTTTCTTT. Amino acids: CASTLGHGPHTEAFF.

This clone appeared a few times. The rearrangement links TRBV9 to TRBJ1-2, with D perhaps TRBD1 (5 bases). V was shortened by 5 bases and J by 8 bases, with 16 bases between the two germline ends. The CDR3 totals 13 residues. The V gene's germline CDR1 is SGDLS and CDR2 YYNGEE. CDR3 nucleotides: TGTGCCAGCAGAGAACCCGGGGGAATGGGCTACACCTTC. The encoded protein is CASREPGGMGYTF.

The chain carries TRBV6-5 and TRBJ2-5; D is perhaps TRBD1 (6 bases). The CDR3 is 13 residues long. The germline CDR1 and CDR2 sequences are MNHEY and SVGAGI. V was pared by 7 bases and J by 2 bases, with 11 bases between. The CDR3 coding sequence is TGTGCCAGCATCGACAGGCTGCAAGAGACCCAGTACTTC. Translation: CASIDRLQETQYF.

The chain joins TRBV2 to TRBJ1-2; D remains unclear. This CDR3 contains 12 residues. Trimming pared 4 bases from V and 9 bases from J, leaving 12 bases between. Germline V gene lookup returns CDR1 SNHLY and CDR2 FYNNEI. The CDR3 coding sequence is TGTGCCAGCAGTGCGGCCAGGCCAAGCTACACCTTC. Translation gives CASSAARPSYTF.

This chain uses TRBV4-2 with TRBJ2-7, with TRBD2 matching over 7 bases. The CDR3 is made up of 16 amino acids. Germline V gene lookup returns CDR1 LGHNA and CDR2 YNFKEQ. V shed 2 bases, J shed 0 bases, and the junction held 7 bases outside the gene matches. CDR3 in amino acids: CASSQLASGSSYEQYF. The CDR3, as DNA: TGTGCCAGCAGCCAACTCGCTAGCGGTAGCTCCTACGAGCAGTACTTC.

The genes are TRBV6-5 and TRBJ1-2; tentatively, D is TRBD1 (6 bases). Germline V gene data show CDR1 as MNHEY and CDR2 as SVGAGI. The CDR3 covers 14 residues. Trimming took 1 base from V and 8 from J, leaving 14 bases between them. DNA of the CDR3: TGTGCCAGCAGTTACTGGGACACCGCAGGGGGCTACACCTTC. This encodes CASSYWDTAGGYTF.

The rearrangement uses TRBV4-2 and TRBJ1-1; D remains ambiguous. The ends were cut back, 8 bases at V and 5 bases at J, with 12 bases in the middle. This CDR3 is built from 12 residues. CDR1 LGHNA and CDR2 YNFKEQ come from the germline V gene. CDR3 residues: CASGPRTTEAFF. CDR3 bases: TGTGCCAGCGGCCCTCGAACTACTGAAGCTTTCTTT.

This clone was detected a few times. The gene calls are TRBV9 and TRBJ2-5, with TRBD2 as a possible D gene (6 bases). This CDR3 region has 15 residues. With 0 bases removed from V and 5 bases from J, the gap between germline ends came to 14 bases. Germline V CDR1 and CDR2: SGDLS, YYNGEE. In DNA, the CDR3 is TGTGCCAGCAGCGTAGTGGCTAGCGAGTACGAGACCCAGTACTTC. Amino acid sequence: CASSVVASEYETQYF.

This clone was counted a few times. The CDR3, as DNA: TGCAGCGTTGAAACTAGCGGGGCCAATGAGCAGTTCTTC. It yields the protein CSVETSGANEQFF. The V call is TRBV29-1, the J call TRBJ2-1; 10 bases map to TRBD2. V trimming: 2 bases; J trimming: 6 bases; junction bases outside the gene matches: 1. The germline gives CDR1 SQVTM, CDR2 ANQGSEA. The CDR3 extends over 13 amino acids.

This chain links TRBV13 with TRBJ2-3; TRBD1 matches at 10 bases. The V gene's germline CDR1 is PRHDT and CDR2 FYEKMQ (reference sequence). With V trimmed by 2 bases and J by 4 bases, 3 bases remained unmatched. CDR3 length: 15 amino acids. The CDR3 coding sequence is TGTGCCAGCAGCTTATGGGGGACAGGGGCAGATACGCAGTATTTT. Translating it yields CASSLWGTGADTQYF.

The chain combines TRBV18 with TRBJ1-2; 7 nucleotides match TRBD1. The CDR3 contains 15 residues. The V segment lost 0 bases and the J segment 6 bases; nucleotides outside the gene matches: 7. Germline V gives CDR1 KGHSH, CDR2 LQKENI. The CDR3 region is CASSPPSQGGNGYTF. Written as DNA, the CDR3 is TGTGCCAGCTCACCACCGTCCCAGGGGGGAAATGGCTACACCTTC.

V gene TRBV27 combines with J gene TRBJ2-2; the D is unclear. V gave up 2 bases and J gave up 6 bases, with 7 bases separating them. There are 13 residues in the CDR3. Germline V gives CDR1 MNHEY, CDR2 SMNVEV (reference sequence). CDR3 in amino acids: CASSLLVPGELFF. The DNA of the CDR3 is TGTGCCAGCAGTTTACTAGTTCCCGGGGAGCTGTTTTTT.

The genes are TRBV12-5 and TRBJ2-1; 11 bases fit TRBD1. Germline V lookup: CDR1 LGHNT, CDR2 FRNRAP. CDR3 length: 17 residues. V was pared by 2 bases and J by 4 bases, with 7 bases of the junction left unmatched. CDR3 nucleotide sequence: TGTGCTAGTGGTTTGCCGACCGGGACAGGGGGGTACAATGAGCAGTTCTTC. Protein sequence: CASGLPTGTGGYNEQFF.